A selection of T cell receptor beta chains follows, all from one sample in a study of cytomegalovirus exposure and HLA in healthy donors. Method: immunoSEQ multiplex PCR; TCRdb's copy keeps in-frame clones and lacks some. The data hold 160,000 or so clones, with roughly three quarters observed a single time. The sequenced material came from PBMCs. All receptors derive from a man between 18 and 35 years old in good health and CMV-seropositive. The CDR3 runs from the conserved cysteine through the conserved F or W. Each record gives: J gene, D gene, V gene, clone size, CDR3 protein, CDR3 DNA. The D gene is left open where the match is weak. Expanded clones get a size class; other rows say once, few or many, or leave the size out.

TRBJ1-5,.,TRBV9,.,CASSARTDQPQHF,TGTGCCAGCAGCGCGCGGACAGATCAGCCCCAGCATTTT
TRBJ1-5,.,TRBV5-1,once,CASSLGGGGSQPQHF,TGCGCCAGCAGCTTGGGGGGGGGCGGGTCACAGCCCCAGCATTTT
TRBJ2-3,TRBD2,TRBV19,.,CASSRSTSGLSDTQYF,TGTGCCAGTAGTAGGTCAACTAGCGGCCTATCAGATACGCAGTATTTT
TRBJ2-1,.,TRBV7-9,.,CASSLALGNRNEQFF,TGTGCCAGCAGCTTAGCTCTCGGGAACCGGAATGAGCAGTTCTTC
TRBJ1-5,.,TRBV6-1,.,CASSEVGGRRQPQHF,TGTGCCAGCAGTGAAGTGGGGGGGCGCAGACAGCCCCAGCATTTT
TRBJ2-5,TRBD1,TRBV5-6,.,CASSLWGQRRETQYF,TGTGCCAGCAGCTTGTGGGGACAGCGGAGGGAGACCCAGTACTTC
TRBJ2-4,.,TRBV14,.,CASSLRGSKNIQYF,TGTGCCAGCAGCCTTAGGGGTAGCAAAAACATTCAGTACTTC
TRBJ2-3,.,TRBV5-4,.,CASSLPGGLDTDTQYF,TGTGCCAGCAGCTTACCCGGGGGGCTTGATACAGATACGCAGTATTTT
TRBJ1-4,TRBD1,TRBV6-5,.,CASSSGTGLEKLFF,TGTGCCAGCAGTTCCGGGACAGGGTTGGAAAAACTGTTTTTT
TRBJ2-7,TRBD1,TRBV11-2,.,CASSLADRDYEQYF,TGTGCCAGCAGCTTAGCTGACAGGGACTACGAGCAGTACTTC
TRBJ1-1,.,TRBV6-5,.,CASSYSSSNTEAFF,TGTGCCAGCAGTTACTCGAGTAGTAACACTGAAGCTTTCTTT
TRBJ2-1,.,TRBV18,.,CASSPVRNEQDEQFF,TGTGCCAGCTCACCGGTCAGGAATGAACAAGATGAGCAGTTCTTC
TRBJ1-5,.,TRBV19,once,CASSIGGGTEGQHF,TGTGCCAGTAGTATAGGGGGAGGGACCGAGGGCCAGCATTTT
TRBJ2-3,.,TRBV6-1,.,CASRQDSTDTQYF,TGTGCCAGCAGACAGGACAGCACAGATACGCAGTATTTT
TRBJ2-5,TRBD2,TRBV15,.,CATSRYASGGAQVTQYF,TGTGCCACCAGCAGATATGCTAGCGGGGGGGCCCAGGTGACCCAGTACTTC
TRBJ1-2,.,TRBV5-1,.,CASSLEGAAARSYTF,TGCGCCAGCAGCTTGGAGGGAGCCGCGGCCCGTAGCTACACCTTC
TRBJ1-4,TRBD1,TRBV19,.,CATTPGGSNEKLFF,TGTGCCACCACCCCAGGGGGGTCAAATGAAAAACTGTTTTTT
TRBJ1-5,.,TRBV27,few,CASSPAGGVNQPQHF,TGTGCCAGCAGTCCGGCGGGGGGCGTGAATCAGCCCCAGCATTTT
TRBJ1-1,TRBD1,TRBV4-3,.,CASSQGTGVSGTEAFF,TGCGCCAGCAGCCAAGGTACAGGGGTCTCGGGAACTGAAGCTTTCTTT
TRBJ2-5,.,TRBV11-2,.,CASSLAPGRETQYF,TGTGCCAGCAGCTTAGCCCCAGGGAGGGAGACCCAGTACTTC
TRBJ2-1,.,TRBV6-1,.,CASGERSYNEQFF,TGTGCCAGCGGGGAGAGATCCTACAATGAGCAGTTCTTC
TRBJ1-1,TRBD1,TRBV4-2,.,CASSQTGGTYFEAFF,TGTGCCAGCAGCCAGACAGGGGGCACTTATTTTGAAGCTTTCTTT